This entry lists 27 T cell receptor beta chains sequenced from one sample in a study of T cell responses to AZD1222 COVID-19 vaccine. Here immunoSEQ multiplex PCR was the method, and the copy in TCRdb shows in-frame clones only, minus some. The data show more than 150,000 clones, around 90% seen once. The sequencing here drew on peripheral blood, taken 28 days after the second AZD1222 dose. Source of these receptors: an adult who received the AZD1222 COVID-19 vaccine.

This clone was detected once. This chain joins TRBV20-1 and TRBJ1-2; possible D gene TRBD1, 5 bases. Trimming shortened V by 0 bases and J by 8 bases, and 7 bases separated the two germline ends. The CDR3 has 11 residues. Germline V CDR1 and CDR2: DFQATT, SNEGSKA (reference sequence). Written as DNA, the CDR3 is TGCAGTGCTAGAGATAGGGACGGCTACACCTTC. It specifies CSARDRDGYTF.

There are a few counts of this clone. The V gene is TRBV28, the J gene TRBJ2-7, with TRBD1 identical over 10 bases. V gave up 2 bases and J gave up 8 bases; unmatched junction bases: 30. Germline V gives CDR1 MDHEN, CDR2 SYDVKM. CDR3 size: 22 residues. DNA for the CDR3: TGTGCCAGCAGTTTACCCCTGGACAGGGGGAGGGCCGGGGACCAGGGGGCAGAGAAGCAGTACTTC. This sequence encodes CASSLPLDRGRAGDQGAEKQYF.

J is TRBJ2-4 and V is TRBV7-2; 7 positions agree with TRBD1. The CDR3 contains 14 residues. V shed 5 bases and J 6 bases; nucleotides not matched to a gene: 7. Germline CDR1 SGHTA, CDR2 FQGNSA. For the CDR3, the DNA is TGTGCCAGCAGCGGCAGGGGGATCGGAAACATTCAGTACTTC. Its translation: CASSGRGIGNIQYF.

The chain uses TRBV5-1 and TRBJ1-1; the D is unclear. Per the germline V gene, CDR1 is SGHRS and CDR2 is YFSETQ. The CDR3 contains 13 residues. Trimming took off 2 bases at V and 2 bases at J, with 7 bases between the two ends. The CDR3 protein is CASSFAGNTEAFF. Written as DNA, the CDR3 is TGCGCCAGCAGCTTCGCGGGAAACACTGAAGCTTTCTTT.

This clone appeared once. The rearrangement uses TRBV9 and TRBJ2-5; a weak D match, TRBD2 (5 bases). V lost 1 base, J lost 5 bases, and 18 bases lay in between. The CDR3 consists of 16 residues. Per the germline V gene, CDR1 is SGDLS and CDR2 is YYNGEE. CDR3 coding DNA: TGTGCCAGCAGCGTACACAGCGGTCAAACCACCGAGACCCAGTACTTC. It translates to CASSVHSGQTTETQYF.

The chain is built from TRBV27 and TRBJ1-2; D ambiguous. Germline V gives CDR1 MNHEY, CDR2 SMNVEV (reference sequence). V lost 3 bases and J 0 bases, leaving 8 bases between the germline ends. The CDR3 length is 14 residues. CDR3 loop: CASSFHRTNYGYTF. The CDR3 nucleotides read TGTGCCAGCAGTTTCCATAGGACTAACTATGGCTACACCTTC.

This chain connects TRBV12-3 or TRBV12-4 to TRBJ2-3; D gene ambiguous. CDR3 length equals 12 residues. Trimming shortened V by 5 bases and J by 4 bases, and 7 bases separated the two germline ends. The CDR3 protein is CASSPGADTQYF. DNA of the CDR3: TGTGCCAGCAGTCCCGGTGCAGATACGCAGTATTTT.

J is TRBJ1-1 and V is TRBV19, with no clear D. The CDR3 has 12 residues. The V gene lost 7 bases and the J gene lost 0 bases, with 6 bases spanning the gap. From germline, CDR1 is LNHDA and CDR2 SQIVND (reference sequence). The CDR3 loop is CASNQMNTEAFF. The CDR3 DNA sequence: TGTGCCAGTAACCAGATGAACACTGAAGCTTTCTTT.

CDR3 in amino acids: CASSTAASGANVLTF. CDR3 coding DNA: TGTGCCAGCAGCACCGCCGCATCTGGGGCCAACGTCCTGACTTTC. The chain is built from TRBV11-3 and TRBJ2-6; D is ambiguous. Germline values: CDR1 SGHNT, CDR2 YENEEA. V was pared by 5 bases and J by 1 base, with 9 bases between. This CDR3 is 15 amino acids long.

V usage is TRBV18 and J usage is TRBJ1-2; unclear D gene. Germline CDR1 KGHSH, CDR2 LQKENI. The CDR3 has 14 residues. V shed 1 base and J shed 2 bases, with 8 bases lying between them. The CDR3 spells CASSPQLGNYGYTF. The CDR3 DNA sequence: TGTGCCAGCTCACCACAATTAGGCAACTATGGCTACACCTTC.

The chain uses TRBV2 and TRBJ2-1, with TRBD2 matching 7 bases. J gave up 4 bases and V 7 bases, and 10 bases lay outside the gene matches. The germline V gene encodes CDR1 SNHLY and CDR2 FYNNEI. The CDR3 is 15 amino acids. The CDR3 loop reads CASIVGGTGYNEQFF. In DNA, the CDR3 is TGTGCCAGCATCGTGGGAGGGACTGGTTACAATGAGCAGTTCTTC.

The CDR3 nucleotides read TGCGCCAGCAGCTTGGGCGGGACATCTTCCTACGAGCAGTACTTC. Translated: CASSLGGTSSYEQYF. This chain uses TRBV5-1 with TRBJ2-7, with D tentatively TRBD1 or TRBD2 (6 bases each). The germline V and J ends were trimmed by 0 bases and 1 base, with 11 bases remaining between them. Germline CDR1 reads SGHRS; CDR2 reads YFSETQ. This CDR3 contains 15 residues.

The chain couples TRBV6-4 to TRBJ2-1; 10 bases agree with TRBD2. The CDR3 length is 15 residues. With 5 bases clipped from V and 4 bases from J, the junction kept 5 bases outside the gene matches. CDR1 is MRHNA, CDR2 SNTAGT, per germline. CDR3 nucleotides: TGTGCCAGCAGTTCGGCTAGCGGGAGTTACAATGAGCAGTTCTTC. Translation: CASSSASGSYNEQFF.

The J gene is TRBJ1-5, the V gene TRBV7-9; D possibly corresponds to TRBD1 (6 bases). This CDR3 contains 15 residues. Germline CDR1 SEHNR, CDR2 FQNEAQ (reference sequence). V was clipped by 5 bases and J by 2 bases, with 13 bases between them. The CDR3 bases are TGTGCCAGCAGCGGAGAACAGGGTGGCAATCAGCCCCAGCATTTT. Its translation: CASSGEQGGNQPQHF.

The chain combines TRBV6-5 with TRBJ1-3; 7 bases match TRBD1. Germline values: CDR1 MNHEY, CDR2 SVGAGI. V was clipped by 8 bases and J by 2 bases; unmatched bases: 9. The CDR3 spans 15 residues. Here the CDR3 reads CASGIRDSPGNTIYF. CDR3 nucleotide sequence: TGTGCCAGCGGGATCCGGGACAGTCCTGGAAACACCATATATTTT.

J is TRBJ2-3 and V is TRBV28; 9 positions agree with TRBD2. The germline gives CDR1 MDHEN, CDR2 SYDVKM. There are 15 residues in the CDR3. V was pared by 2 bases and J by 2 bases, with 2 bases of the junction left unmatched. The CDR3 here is CASSLGLALTDTQYF. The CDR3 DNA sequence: TGTGCCAGCAGTTTAGGACTAGCGCTCACAGATACGCAGTATTTT.

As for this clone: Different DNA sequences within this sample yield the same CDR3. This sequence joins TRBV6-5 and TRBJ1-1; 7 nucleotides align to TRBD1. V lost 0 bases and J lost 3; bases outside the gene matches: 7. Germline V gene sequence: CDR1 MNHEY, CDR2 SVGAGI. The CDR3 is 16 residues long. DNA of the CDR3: TGTGCCAGCAGTTACTCAAGTTCAGGGGGGGACACTGAAGCTTTCTTT. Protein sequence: CASSYSSSGGDTEAFF.

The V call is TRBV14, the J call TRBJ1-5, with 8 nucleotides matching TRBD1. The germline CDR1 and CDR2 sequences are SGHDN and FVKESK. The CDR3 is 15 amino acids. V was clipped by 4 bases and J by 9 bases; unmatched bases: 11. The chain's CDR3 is CASSPSGTGAGPQHF. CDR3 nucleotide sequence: TGTGCCAGCAGCCCGTCCGGGACAGGAGCCGGGCCCCAGCATTTT.

CDR3 protein: CASSRGTAATSYIQYF. As DNA, the CDR3 is TGTGCCAGCAGTCGGGGGACAGCAGCGACTTCATACATTCAGTACTTC. The chain carries TRBV28 and TRBJ2-4; possible D gene TRBD1, 7 bases. V dropped 5 bases and J dropped 8 bases, with 22 bases sitting between them. Germline CDR1 and CDR2: MDHEN and SYDVKM. The CDR3 consists of 16 residues.

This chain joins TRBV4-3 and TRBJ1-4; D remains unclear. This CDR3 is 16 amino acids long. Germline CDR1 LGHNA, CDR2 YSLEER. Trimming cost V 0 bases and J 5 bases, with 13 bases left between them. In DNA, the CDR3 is TGCGCCAGCAGCCAAGAACCCGGCAGACACAATGAAAAACTGTTTTTT. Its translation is CASSQEPGRHNEKLFF.

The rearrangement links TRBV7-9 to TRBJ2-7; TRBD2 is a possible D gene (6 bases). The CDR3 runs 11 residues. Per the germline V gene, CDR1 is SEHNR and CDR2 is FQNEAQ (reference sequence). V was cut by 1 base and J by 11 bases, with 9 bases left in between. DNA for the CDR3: TGTGCCAGCAGCTTAGGAGGGGAGGAGTACTTC. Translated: CASSLGGEEYF.

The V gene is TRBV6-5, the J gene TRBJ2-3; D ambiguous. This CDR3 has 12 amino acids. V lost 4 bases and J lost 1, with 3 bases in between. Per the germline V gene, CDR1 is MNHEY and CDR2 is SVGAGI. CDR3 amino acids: CASSFGTDTQYF. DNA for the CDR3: TGTGCCAGCAGTTTCGGCACAGATACGCAGTATTTT.

This chain's CDR3 is CSASSVLAGVFEQYF. DNA for the CDR3: TGCAGTGCTAGTAGTGTACTAGCGGGAGTTTTCGAGCAGTACTTC. This chain joins TRBV20-1 and TRBJ2-7; 11 bases align to TRBD2. CDR1 DFQATT and CDR2 SNEGSKA come from the germline V gene (reference sequence). CDR3 size: 15 residues. With V trimmed by 3 bases and J by 6 bases, 10 bases remained unmatched.

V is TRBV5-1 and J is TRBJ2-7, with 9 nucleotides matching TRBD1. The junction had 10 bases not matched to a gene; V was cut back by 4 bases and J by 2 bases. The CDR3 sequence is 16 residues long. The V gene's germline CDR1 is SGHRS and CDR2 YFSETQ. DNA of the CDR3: TGCGCCAGCAGCCCCCCGGGGGGACAGGGAACCTACGAGCAGTACTTC. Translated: CASSPPGGQGTYEQYF.

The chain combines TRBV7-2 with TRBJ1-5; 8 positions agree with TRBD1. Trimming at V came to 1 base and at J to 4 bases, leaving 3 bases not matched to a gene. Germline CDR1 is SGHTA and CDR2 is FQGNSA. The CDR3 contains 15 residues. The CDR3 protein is CASSLGTGLNQPQHF. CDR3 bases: TGTGCCAGCAGCTTAGGGACAGGGTTGAATCAGCCCCAGCATTTT.

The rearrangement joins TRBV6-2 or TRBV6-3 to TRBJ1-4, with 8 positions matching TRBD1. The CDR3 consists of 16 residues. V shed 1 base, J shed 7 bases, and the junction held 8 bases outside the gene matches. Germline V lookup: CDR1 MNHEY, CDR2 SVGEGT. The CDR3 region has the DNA TGTGCCAGCAGTTACTTAAAGACAGGGGAGGTTGAAAAACTGTTTTTT. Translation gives CASSYLKTGEVEKLFF.

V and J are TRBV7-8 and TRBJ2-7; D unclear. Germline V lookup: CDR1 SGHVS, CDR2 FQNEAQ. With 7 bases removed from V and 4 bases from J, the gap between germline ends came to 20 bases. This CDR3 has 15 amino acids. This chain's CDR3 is CASNPFLGLGYEQYF. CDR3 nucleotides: TGTGCCAGCAACCCCTTCCTCGGGTTAGGTTACGAGCAGTACTTC.